The 8 T cell receptor beta chains below were found in one sample sequenced in a study of T cell repertoires in cytomegalovirus infection. Their recognized antigens are unknown. Via MiXCR, TCRdb re-called the reads, giving one row per CDR3 protein. The sample records about 360,000 distinct CDR3 sequences, about 32% being singletons. The specimen was cultured PBMCs, collected from culture after CMV antigen stimulation. The receptors shown here come from a human donor in good health (CMV status not recorded). Some clones in this sample may be carry-over from other donors' samples.

The gene calls are TRBV9 and TRBJ1-3; D might be TRBD1 (5 bases). CDR1 and CDR2 from the germline V gene are SGDLS and YYNGEE. Trimming removed 0 bases at V and 2 bases at J, with 9 bases between. CDR3 length: 15 amino acids. The CDR3 DNA reads as TGTGCCAGCAGCGTAGAGGGGACTACTGGAAACACCATATATTTT. Its protein product is CASSVEGTTGNTIYF. Variable domain in full (rest from reference TRBV9 and TRBJ1-3): DSGVTQTPKHLITATGQRVTLRCSPRSGDLSVYWYQQSLDQGLQFLIQYYNGEERAKGNILERFSAQQFPDLHSELNLSSLELGDSALYFCASSVEGTTGNTIYFGEGSWLTVV.

This rearrangement joins TRBV7-2 to TRBJ2-1; perhaps D is TRBD1 or TRBD2 (5 bases each). CDR1 is SGHTA, CDR2 FQGNSA, per germline. The V end lost 1 base, the J end lost 4 bases, and 20 bases lay between the germline ends. This CDR3 comprises 18 residues. The CDR3 bases are TGTGCCAGCAGCTTAGTCGGCCGGGGCGTCGAACGATACAATGAGCAGTTCTTC. Translated: CASSLVGRGVERYNEQFF.

This clonotype has ten or more counts. This chain links TRBV6-1 with TRBJ1-2; D is uncertain. The CDR3 runs 13 residues. CDR1 is MNHNS, CDR2 SASEGT, per germline. The V and J ends lost 5 bases and 2 bases respectively, with 9 bases between them. Here the CDR3 reads CASSFDGNYGYTF. The CDR3 DNA is TGTGCCAGCAGTTTCGACGGAAACTATGGCTACACCTTC.

V is TRBV28 and J is TRBJ2-5, with 14 bases matching TRBD2. Per germline, CDR1 MDHEN and CDR2 SYDVKM. V dropped 7 bases and J dropped 9; count of bases not matched to a gene: 10. The CDR3 contains 15 residues. CDR3 nucleotides: TGTGCCAGCACCCCACCGGGACTAGCGGGAGCAGCCCAGTACTTC. Translating gives CASTPPGLAGAAQYF.

V usage is TRBV20-1 and J usage is TRBJ2-5; D not certain. The V gene's germline CDR1 is DFQATT and CDR2 SNEGSKA (reference sequence). The CDR3 covers 13 residues. The V and J ends lost 5 bases and 5 bases respectively, with 15 bases between them. The CDR3 region is CSARPDRRETQYF. CDR3 nucleotide sequence: TGCAGTGCTCGCCCCGACCGAAGGGAGACCCAGTACTTC.

As to this clonotype: The junction departs from germline at one end; a sequencing error may be responsible. This chain connects TRBV28 to TRBJ1-1, with TRBD1 as a possible D gene (5 bases). This CDR3 is 12 amino acids long. CDR1 is MDHEN and CDR2 is SYDVKM in the germline V gene. CDR3 region: CASRFRATEAFF. The CDR3 DNA sequence: TGTGCAAGCAGGTTCAGGGCCACTGAAGCTTTCTTT. Supplemented by reference TRBV28 and TRBJ1-1, the full variable domain reads DVKVTQSSRYLVKRTGEKVFLECVQDMDHENMFWYRQDPGLGLRLIYFSYDVKMKEKGDIPEGYSVSREKKERFSLILESASTNQTSMYLCASRFRATEAFFGQGTRLTVV.

This sequence joins TRBV20-1 and TRBJ2-7, with D tentatively TRBD2 (7 bases). Deletions cut 0 bases from V and 6 bases from J, with 9 bases between. This CDR3 has 12 residues. Per germline, CDR1 DFQATT and CDR2 SNEGSKA (reference sequence). CDR3 nucleotide sequence: TGCAGTGCTAGAGAAGGGGGGGGCGAGCAGTACTTC. Its translation is CSAREGGGEQYF.

The chain uses TRBV7-6 and TRBJ2-2; 15 bases fit TRBD2. This CDR3 has 17 residues. The V gene end was trimmed by 5 bases and the J gene end by 5 bases; junction bases not matched to a gene: 6. Germline CDR1 reads SGHVS; CDR2 reads FNYEAQ. The CDR3 here is CASSTRTSGRGTGELFF. The DNA for the CDR3 is TGTGCCAGCAGCACCCGGACTAGCGGGAGGGGGACCGGGGAGCTGTTTTTT.